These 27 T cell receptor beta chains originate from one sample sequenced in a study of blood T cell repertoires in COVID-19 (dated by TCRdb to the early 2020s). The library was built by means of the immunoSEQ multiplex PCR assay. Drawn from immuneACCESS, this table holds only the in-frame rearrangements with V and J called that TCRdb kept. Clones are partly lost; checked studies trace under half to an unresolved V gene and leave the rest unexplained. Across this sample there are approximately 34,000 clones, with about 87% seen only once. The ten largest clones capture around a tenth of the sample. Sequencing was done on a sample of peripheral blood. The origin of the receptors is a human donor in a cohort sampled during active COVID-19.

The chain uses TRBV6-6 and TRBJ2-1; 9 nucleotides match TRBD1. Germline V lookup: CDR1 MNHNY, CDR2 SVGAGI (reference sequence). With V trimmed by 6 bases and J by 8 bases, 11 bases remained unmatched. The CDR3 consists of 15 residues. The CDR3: CASSRPGQGSHEQFF. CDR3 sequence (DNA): TGTGCCAGCAGCCGGCCGGGACAGGGTAGCCATGAGCAGTTCTTC.

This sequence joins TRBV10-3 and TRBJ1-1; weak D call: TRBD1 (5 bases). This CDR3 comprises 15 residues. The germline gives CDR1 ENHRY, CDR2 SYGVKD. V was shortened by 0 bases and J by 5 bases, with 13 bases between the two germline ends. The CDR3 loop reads CAISESLGEGTEAFF. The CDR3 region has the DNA TGTGCCATCAGTGAGTCGTTGGGGGAGGGGACTGAAGCTTTCTTT.

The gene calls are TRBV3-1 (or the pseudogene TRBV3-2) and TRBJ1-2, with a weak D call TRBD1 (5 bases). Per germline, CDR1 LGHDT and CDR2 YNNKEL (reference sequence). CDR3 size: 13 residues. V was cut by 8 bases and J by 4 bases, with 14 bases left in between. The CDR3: CASRRAGSYGYTF. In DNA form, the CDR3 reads TGTGCCAGCCGTCGAGCAGGGTCCTATGGCTACACCTTC.

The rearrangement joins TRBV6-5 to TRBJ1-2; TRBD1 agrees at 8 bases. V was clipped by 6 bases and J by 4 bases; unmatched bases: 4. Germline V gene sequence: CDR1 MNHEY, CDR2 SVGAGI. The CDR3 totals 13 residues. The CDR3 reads CASRTTGAYGYTF. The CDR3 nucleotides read TGTGCCAGCAGGACGACAGGGGCCTATGGCTACACCTTC.

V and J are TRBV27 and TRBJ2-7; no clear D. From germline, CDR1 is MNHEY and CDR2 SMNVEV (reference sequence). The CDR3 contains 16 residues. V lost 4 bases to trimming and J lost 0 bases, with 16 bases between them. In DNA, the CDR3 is TGTGCCAGCAGTTCACTGAGTAGCCCCAGCTCCTACGAGCAGTACTTC. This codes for CASSSLSSPSSYEQYF.

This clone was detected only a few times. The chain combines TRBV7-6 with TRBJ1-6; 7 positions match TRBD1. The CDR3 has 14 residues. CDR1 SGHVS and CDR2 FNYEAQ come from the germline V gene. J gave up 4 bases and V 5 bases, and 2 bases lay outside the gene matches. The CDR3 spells CASSLTGYNSPLHF. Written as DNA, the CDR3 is TGTGCCAGCAGCCTGACAGGGTATAATTCACCCCTCCACTTT.

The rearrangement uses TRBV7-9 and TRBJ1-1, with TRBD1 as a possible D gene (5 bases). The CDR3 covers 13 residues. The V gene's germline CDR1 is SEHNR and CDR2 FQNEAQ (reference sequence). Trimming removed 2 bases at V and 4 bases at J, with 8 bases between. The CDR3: CASSLLGGTEAFF. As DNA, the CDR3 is TGTGCCAGCAGCTTATTGGGGGGCACTGAAGCTTTCTTT.

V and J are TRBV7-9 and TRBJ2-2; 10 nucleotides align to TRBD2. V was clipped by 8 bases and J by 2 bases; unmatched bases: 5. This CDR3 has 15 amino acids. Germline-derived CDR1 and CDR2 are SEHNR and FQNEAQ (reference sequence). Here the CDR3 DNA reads TGTGCCAGCTTTAGCGGGAGGACCAACACCGGGGAGCTGTTTTTT. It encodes CASFSGRTNTGELFF.

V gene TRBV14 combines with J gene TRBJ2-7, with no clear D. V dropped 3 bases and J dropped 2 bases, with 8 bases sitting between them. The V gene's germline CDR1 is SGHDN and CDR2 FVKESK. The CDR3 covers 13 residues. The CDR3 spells CASSQQTTYEQYF. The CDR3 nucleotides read TGTGCCAGCAGCCAGCAGACAACCTACGAGCAGTACTTC.

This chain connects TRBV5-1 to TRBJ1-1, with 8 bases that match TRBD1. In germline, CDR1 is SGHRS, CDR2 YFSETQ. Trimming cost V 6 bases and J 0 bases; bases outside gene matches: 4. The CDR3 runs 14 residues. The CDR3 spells CASTSGGLNTEAFF. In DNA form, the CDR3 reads TGCGCCAGCACCTCAGGGGGCTTGAACACTGAAGCTTTCTTT.

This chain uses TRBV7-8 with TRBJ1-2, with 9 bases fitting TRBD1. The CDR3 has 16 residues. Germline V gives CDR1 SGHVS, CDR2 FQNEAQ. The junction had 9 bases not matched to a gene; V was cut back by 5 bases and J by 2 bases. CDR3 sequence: CASSLHLGQGNYGYTF. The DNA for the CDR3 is TGTGCCAGCAGCCTCCACCTGGGACAGGGAAACTATGGCTACACCTTC.

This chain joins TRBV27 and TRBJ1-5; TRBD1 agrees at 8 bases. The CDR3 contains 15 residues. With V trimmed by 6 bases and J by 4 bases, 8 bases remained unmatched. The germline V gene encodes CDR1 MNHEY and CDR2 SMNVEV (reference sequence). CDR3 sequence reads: CASSPGQVVNQPQHF. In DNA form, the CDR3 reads TGTGCCAGCAGCCCGGGACAGGTAGTTAATCAGCCCCAGCATTTT.

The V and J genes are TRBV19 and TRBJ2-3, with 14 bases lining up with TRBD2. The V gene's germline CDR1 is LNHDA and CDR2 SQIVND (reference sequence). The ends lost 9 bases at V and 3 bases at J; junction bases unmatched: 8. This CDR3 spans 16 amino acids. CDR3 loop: CASGTSGSEGTDTQYF. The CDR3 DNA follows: TGTGCCAGCGGGACTAGCGGGAGTGAGGGGACAGATACGCAGTATTTT.

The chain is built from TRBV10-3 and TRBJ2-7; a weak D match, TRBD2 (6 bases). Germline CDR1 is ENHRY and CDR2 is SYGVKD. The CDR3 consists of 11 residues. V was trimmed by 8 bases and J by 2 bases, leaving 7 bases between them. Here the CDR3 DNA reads TGTGCCATCGGCGGGGCCTACGAGCAGTACTTC. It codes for CAIGGAYEQYF.

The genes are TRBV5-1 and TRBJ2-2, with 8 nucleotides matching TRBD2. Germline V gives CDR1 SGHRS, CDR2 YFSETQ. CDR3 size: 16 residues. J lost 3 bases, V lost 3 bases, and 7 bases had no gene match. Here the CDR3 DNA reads TGCGCCAGCAGCTCCCCCGGGACTAGAGACACCGGGGAGCTGTTTTTT. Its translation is CASSSPGTRDTGELFF.

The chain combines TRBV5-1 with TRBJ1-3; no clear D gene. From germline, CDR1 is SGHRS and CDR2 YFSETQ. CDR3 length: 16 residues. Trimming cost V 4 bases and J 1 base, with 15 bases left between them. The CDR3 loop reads CASSTNPNESGNTIYF. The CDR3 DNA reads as TGCGCCAGCAGCACGAACCCGAACGAGTCTGGAAACACCATATATTTT.

The CDR3 bases are TGTGCCAGCAGCTTCCAGGTCACTAGCGAGGATACGCAGTATTTT. Amino acid sequence: CASSFQVTSEDTQYF. This chain uses TRBV7-2 with TRBJ2-3, with 7 bases aligning to TRBD2. The CDR3 is 15 amino acids. Trimming cost V 3 bases and J 6 bases; bases outside gene matches: 9. The germline CDR1 and CDR2 sequences are SGHTA and FQGNSA.

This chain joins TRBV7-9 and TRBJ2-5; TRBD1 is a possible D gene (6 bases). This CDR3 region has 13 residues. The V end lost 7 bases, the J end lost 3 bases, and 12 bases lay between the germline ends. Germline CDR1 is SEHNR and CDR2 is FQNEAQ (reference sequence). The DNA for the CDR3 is TGTGCCAGCATCGCAGGGGTGGAAGAGACCCAGTACTTC. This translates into CASIAGVEETQYF.

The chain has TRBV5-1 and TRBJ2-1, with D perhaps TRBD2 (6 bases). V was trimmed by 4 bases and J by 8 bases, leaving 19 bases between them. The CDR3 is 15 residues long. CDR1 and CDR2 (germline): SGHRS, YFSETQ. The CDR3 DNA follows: TGCGCCAGCAGCCTAGACGGAGGGCCAATAGATGAGCAGTTCTTC. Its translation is CASSLDGGPIDEQFF.

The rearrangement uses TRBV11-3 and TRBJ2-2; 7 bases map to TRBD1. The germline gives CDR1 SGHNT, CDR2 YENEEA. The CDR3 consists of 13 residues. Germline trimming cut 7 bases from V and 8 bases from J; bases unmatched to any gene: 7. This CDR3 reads CASTRTGDGELFF. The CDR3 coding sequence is TGTGCCAGCACTAGGACAGGCGATGGGGAGCTGTTTTTT.

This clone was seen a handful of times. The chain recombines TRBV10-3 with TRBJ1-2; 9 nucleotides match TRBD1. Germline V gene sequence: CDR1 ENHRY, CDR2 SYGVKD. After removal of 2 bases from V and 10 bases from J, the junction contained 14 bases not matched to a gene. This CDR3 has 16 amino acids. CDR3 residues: CAISEPGGGQGLVYTF. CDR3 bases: TGTGCCATCAGTGAGCCAGGGGGGGGACAGGGCTTGGTCTACACCTTC.

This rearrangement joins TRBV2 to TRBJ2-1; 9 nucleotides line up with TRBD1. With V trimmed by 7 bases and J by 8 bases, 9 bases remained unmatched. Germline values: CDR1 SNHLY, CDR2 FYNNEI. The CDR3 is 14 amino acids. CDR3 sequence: CASNLGQGVHEQFF. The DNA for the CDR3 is TGTGCCAGCAATTTGGGACAGGGTGTCCATGAGCAGTTCTTC.

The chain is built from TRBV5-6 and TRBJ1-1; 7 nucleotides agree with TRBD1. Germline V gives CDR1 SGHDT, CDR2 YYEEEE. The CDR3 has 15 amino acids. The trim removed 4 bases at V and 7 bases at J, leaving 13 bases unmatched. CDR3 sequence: CASSLAGTAWYEAFF. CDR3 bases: TGTGCCAGCAGCCTGGCCGGGACAGCGTGGTATGAAGCTTTCTTT. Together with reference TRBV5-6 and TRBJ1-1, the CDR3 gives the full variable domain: DAGVTQSPTHLIKTRGQQVTLRCSPKSGHDTVSWYQQALGQGPQFIFQYYEEEERQRGNFPDRFSGHQFPNYSSELNVNALLLGDSALYLCASSLAGTAWYEAFFGQGTRLTVV.

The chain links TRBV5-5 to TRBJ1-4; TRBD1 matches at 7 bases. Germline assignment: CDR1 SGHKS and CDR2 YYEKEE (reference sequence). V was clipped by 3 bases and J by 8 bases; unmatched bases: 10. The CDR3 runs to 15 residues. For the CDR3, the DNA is TGTGCCAGCAGCTCTATCTCCAGGACAGGAGAAAAACTGTTTTTT. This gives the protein CASSSISRTGEKLFF.

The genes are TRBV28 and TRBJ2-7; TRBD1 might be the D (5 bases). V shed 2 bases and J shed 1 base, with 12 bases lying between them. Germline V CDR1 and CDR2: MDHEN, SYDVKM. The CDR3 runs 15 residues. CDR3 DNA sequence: TGTGCCAGCAGTTTACCCCCCCCAGGGTCCTACGAGCAGTACTTC. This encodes CASSLPPPGSYEQYF.

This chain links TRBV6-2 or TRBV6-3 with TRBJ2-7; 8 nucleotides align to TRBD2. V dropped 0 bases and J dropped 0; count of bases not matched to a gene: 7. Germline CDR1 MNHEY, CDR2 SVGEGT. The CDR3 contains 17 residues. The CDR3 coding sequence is TGTGCCAGCAGTTACTCGACCCCGGGGGGGGGCTCCTACGAGCAGTACTTC. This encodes CASSYSTPGGGSYEQYF.

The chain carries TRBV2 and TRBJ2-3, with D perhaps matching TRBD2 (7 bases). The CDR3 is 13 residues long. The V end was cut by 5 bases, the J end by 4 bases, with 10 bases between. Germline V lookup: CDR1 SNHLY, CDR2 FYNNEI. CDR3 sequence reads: CASSRGGADTQYF. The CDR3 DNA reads TGTGCCAGCAGTAGGGGGGGGGCAGATACGCAGTATTTT.